What follows describes a single TCR beta chain. Its antigen remains unidentified. The data derive from a study of T cell clusters in autoimmune cytopenias. Study observations and caveats: Comparing secondary cytopenia with chronic lymphocytic leukemia showed no cluster-lack signature, apparently masked by lymphoma repertoire.

Multiplex touch-down PCR amplified TRB using TRB-A and TRB-B pools in one tube. TCRdb re-called the multiplex PCR reads; one entry per CDR3 protein, DNA not given. The sample yields about 4,200 distinct CDR3 sequences, of which the top ten take up roughly 70%. TRB was amplified from about 260 ng of peripheral blood genomic DNA per sample. Germline assignment: CDR1 MNHEY and CDR2 SVGAGI. The CDR3 runs to 14 residues. This sample also appeared in a second study, on T cell repertoires in aging, cancer and after chemotherapy. That publication notes: Approximately 9.6 million TCR reads were in the whole dataset.

The origin of this receptor is a human donor in good health. This sequence joins TRBV6-5 and TRBJ1-1. Material: peripheral blood. This CDR3 reads CASSGGRTNTEAFF.